The source of this T cell receptor (beta chain) is a study of blood T cell repertoires in COVID-19. For the study at large: PBMCs, B-cell-depleted T cells, or T cells provided the cDNA or gDNA that made up the material.

This clone has a handful of counts. Profiled with immunoSEQ multiplex PCR; TCRdb holds only in-frame clones, not every one. Of under 200,000 clones listed, about 85% are singletons. CDR1 is SGDLS, CDR2 YYNGEE, per germline. V lost 3 bases to trimming and J lost 9 bases, with 13 bases between them. This CDR3 has 12 amino acids. The sequencing input was peripheral blood. The V call is TRBV9, the J call TRBJ2-7, with unresolved D. The TCR originated in an elderly woman with acute or convalescent COVID-19. The CDR3 reads CASSAEPGPQYF. The CDR3 DNA sequence: TGTGCCAGCAGCGCGGAACCGGGTCCGCAGTACTTC.